The sequence of this TCR beta chain was determined in a study of identical twins. In this sample, this clonotype turned up a few times. The CDR3 runs 15 residues. Germline V gene data show CDR1 as KGHSY and CDR2 as FQNENV. With 1 base removed from V and 0 bases from J, the gap between germline ends came to 7 bases. TCRdb re-derived calls from the 5' RACE reads in MiXCR, one entry per CDR3 protein. The profile covers some 330,000 distinct CDR3 sequences, with about 10% appearing a single time and approximately 9.3% taken by the ten largest. The sequence derives from a woman between 45 and 65 years old in good health. Sequencing was done on a sample of naive T cells sorted from blood. The V gene is TRBV16, the J gene TRBJ1-5; D is unresolved. The CDR3 loop reads CASSQLGYSNQPQHF. In DNA, the CDR3 is TGTGCCAGCAGCCAATTGGGGTATAGCAATCAGCCCCAGCATTTT.